This T cell receptor (beta chain) came from a study of response to subunit inactivated influenza vaccine. CDR3 length: 14 residues. From germline, CDR1 is MGHRA and CDR2 YSYEKL. V dropped 5 bases and J dropped 3 bases, with 10 bases sitting between them. Points on this clonotype: No antigen is known for it.

General study results and limits: The authors suggested that few new T cells are recruited per seasonal influenza vaccination.

From the RT-PCR reads, TCRdb called clonotypes with MiXCR, one entry per CDR3 protein. The data contain approximately 310,000 distinct CDR3 sequences, just over 20% of them seen just once; the ten biggest clones take up around 9.6%. The source is a man between 50 and 69 years old who received an inactivated influenza vaccine. The rearrangement links TRBV4-1 to TRBJ2-2; tentative D call: TRBD1 (5 bases). Sequenced here: PBMCs from blood, sampled about 20 months after vaccination. CDR3 sequence reads: CASSSSGYTGELFF. The CDR3 DNA reads as TGCGCCAGCAGCTCGTCAGGGTACACCGGGGAGCTGTTTTTT.